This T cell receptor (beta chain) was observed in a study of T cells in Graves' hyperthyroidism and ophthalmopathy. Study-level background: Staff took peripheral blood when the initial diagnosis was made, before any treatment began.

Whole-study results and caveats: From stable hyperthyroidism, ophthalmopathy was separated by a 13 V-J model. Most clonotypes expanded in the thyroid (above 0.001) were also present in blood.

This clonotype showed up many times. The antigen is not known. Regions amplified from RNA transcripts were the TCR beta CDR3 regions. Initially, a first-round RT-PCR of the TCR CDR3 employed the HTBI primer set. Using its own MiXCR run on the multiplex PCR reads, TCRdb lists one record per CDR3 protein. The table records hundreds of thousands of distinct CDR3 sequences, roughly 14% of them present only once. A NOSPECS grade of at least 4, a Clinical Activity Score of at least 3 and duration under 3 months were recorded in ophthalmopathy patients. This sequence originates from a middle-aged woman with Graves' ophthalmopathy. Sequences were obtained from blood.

The DNA of the CDR3 is TGTGCCAGCAGTTTACCGGGTCCGTTAGTCGAGACCCAGTACTTC. This translates into CASSLPGPLVETQYF. The V gene is TRBV28, the J gene TRBJ2-5; D unclear. The ends were cut back, 2 bases at V and 5 bases at J, with 15 bases in the middle. This CDR3 has 15 residues. Germline V gives CDR1 MDHEN, CDR2 SYDVKM.